The sequence of this T cell receptor beta chain was determined in a study of cytomegalovirus exposure and HLA in healthy donors. Trimming removed 4 bases from V and 4 bases from J; junction bases left unmatched: 5. The CDR3 covers 14 residues. Germline V gene sequence: CDR1 SNHLY, CDR2 FYNNEI. Concerning this clone: Its target is unknown.

The primer mix had 60 Vbeta and 13 Jbeta primers. TCRdb keeps only in-frame clones here, not all; method: immunoSEQ multiplex PCR. Among tens of thousands of clones listed, just over 70% were seen once. Study conclusions and caveats: As a later analysis showed, a missense DCLRE1C variant was linked to trimming of TCR beta V- and J-genes.

V gene TRBV2 combines with J gene TRBJ2-3; 7 nucleotides match TRBD2. Specimen: PBMCs. The receptor was isolated from a man aged 55 to 70 in good health and CMV-seronegative. In DNA, the CDR3 is TGTGCCAGCAGTGCATCTAGCGGCCCAGATACGCAGTATTTT. Residues: CASSASSGPDTQYF.